This T cell receptor beta chain derives from a study of cytomegalovirus exposure and HLA in healthy donors. Across the study: The roughly 130 validation repertoires were reported in a later analysis to have been generated on the same platform as the 500 to 700 first-cohort repertoires.

This table comes from immunoSEQ multiplex PCR, and its TCRdb copy is limited to in-frame clones, with some not included. Of about 240,000 clones listed, around nine tenths are singletons. This clonotype originated in a man younger than 35 in good health and CMV-seronegative. Material: PBMCs.

Here the CDR3 DNA reads TGTGCCAGCAGCTTAGCCGGAGCCCTAAATTCACCCCTCCACTTT. This codes for CASSLAGALNSPLHF. The chain joins TRBV7-6 to TRBJ1-6, with D uncertain. V shed 0 bases and J shed 7 bases, with 10 bases lying between them. The CDR3 is made up of 15 amino acids. Germline assignment: CDR1 SGHVS and CDR2 FNYEAQ.